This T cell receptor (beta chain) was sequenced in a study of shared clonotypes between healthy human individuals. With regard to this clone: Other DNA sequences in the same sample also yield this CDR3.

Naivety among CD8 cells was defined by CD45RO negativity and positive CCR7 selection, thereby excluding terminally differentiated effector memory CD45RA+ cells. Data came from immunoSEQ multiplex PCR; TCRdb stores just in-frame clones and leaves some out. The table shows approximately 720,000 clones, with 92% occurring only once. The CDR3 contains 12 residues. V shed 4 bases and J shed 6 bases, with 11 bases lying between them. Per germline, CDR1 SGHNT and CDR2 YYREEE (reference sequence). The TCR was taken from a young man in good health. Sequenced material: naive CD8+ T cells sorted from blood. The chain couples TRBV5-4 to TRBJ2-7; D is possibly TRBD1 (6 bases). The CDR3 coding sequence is TGTGCCAGCAGCCCTCAGGGGTCCGAGCAGTACTTC. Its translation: CASSPQGSEQYF.